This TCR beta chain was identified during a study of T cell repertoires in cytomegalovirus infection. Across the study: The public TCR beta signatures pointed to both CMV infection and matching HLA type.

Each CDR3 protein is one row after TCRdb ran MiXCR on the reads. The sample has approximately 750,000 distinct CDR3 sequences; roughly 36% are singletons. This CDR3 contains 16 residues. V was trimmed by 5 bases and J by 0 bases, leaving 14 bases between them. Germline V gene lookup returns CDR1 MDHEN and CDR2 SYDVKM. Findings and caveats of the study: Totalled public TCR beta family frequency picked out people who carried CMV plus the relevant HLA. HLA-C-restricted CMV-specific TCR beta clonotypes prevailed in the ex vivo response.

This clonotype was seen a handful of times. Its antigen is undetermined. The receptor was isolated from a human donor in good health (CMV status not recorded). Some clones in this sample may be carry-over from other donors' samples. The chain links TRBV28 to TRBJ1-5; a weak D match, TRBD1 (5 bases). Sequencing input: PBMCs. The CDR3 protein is CASSKRTPNSNQPQHF. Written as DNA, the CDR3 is TGTGCCAGCAGTAAACGGACACCAAATAGCAATCAGCCCCAGCATTTT. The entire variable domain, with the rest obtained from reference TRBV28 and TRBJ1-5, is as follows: DVKVTQSSRYLVKRTGEKVFLECVQDMDHENMFWYRQDPGLGLRLIYFSYDVKMKEKGDIPEGYSVSREKKERFSLILESASTNQTSMYLCASSKRTPNSNQPQHFGDGTRLSIL.